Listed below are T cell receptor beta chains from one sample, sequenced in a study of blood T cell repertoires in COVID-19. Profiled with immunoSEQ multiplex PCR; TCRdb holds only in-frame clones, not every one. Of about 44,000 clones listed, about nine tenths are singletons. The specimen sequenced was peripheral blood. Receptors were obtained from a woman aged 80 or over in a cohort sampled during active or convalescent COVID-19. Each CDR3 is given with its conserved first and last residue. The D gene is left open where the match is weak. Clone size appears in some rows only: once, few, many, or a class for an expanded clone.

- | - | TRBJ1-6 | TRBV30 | CAWLRPVDNSPLHF | TGTGCCTGGCTCCGCCCAGTGGATAATTCACCCCTCCACTTT
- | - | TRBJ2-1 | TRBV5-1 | CASSLPTSDEQFF | TGCGCCAGCAGCTTACCCACTAGTGATGAGCAGTTCTTC
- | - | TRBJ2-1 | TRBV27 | CASSTWRGGVFF | TGTGCCAGCAGTACATGGAGGGGAGGTGTGTTCTTC
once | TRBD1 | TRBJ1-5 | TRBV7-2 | CASSLAGTGVSQPQHF | TGTGCCAGCAGCTTAGCCGGGACAGGGGTCTCGCAGCCCCAGCATTTT
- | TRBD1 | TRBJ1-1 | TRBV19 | CASRSQGGAEAFF | TGTGCCAGTAGGTCACAGGGGGGCGCTGAAGCTTTCTTT
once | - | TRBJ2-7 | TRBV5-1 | CASSLAPGVGYEQYF | TGCGCCAGCAGCTTGGCCCCAGGGGTCGGGTACGAGCAGTACTTC
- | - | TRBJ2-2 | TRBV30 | CAWSTVRRFTGELFF | TGTGCCTGGAGTACAGTCAGACGATTCACCGGGGAGCTGTTTTTT
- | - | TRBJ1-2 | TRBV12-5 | CASGADGGGYGYTF | TGTGCTAGTGGCGCGGACGGGGGGGGCTATGGCTACACCTTC
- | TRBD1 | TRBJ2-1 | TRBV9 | CASSPRGTGAGNEQFF | TGTGCCAGCAGCCCTAGGGGTACAGGGGCAGGAAATGAGCAGTTCTTC
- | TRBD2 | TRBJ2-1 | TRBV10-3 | CAIADLVSGSSGEQFF | TGTGCCATCGCCGACTTGGTTAGCGGGAGTAGTGGTGAGCAGTTCTTC
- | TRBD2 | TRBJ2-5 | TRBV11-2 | CASSLGLAIGTQYF | TGTGCCAGCAGCTTAGGACTAGCGATTGGGACCCAGTACTTC
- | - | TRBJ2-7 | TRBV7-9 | CASSLARGWVGEQYF | TGTGCCAGCAGCTTAGCACGCGGGTGGGTCGGGGAGCAGTACTTC
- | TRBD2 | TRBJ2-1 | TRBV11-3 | CASRTSGRAREQFF | TGTGCCAGCAGGACTAGCGGGAGGGCAAGGGAGCAGTTCTTC
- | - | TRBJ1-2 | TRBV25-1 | CASGEGYGYTF | TGTGCCAGCGGGGAGGGGTATGGCTACACCTTC
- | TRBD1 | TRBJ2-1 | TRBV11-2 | CASSQGQGSYNEQFF | TGTGCCAGCAGCCAGGGACAGGGCTCCTACAATGAGCAGTTCTTC
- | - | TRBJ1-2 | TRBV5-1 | CASSLSIRTDYGYTF | TGCGCCAGCAGCTTGTCGATCAGAACCGACTATGGCTACACCTTC
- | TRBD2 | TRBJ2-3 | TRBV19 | CASSRTSGRGLSSQYF | TGTGCCAGTAGCAGGACTAGCGGGAGGGGTCTGAGCTCGCAGTATTTT
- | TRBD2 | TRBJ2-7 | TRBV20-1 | CSARTSGEQYF | TGCAGTGCCCGGACTAGCGGCGAGCAGTACTTC
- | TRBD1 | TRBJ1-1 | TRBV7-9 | CASSVGGQGNTEAFF | TGTGCCAGCAGCGTAGGGGGACAGGGGAACACTGAAGCTTTCTTT
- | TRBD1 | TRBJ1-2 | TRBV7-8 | CASSLDTTGIMGGYTF | TGTGCCAGCAGCTTAGATACGACAGGGATTATGGGGGGCTACACCTTC
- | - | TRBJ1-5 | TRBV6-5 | CASRTHQGNQPQHF | TGTGCCAGCCGAACCCACCAGGGGAATCAGCCCCAGCATTTT
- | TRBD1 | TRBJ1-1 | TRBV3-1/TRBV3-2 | CASTKGTGGTEAFF | TGTGCCAGCACCAAAGGGACAGGGGGAACTGAAGCTTTCTTT
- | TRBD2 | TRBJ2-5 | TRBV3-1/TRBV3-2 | CASSQDHSRGLASETQYF | TGTGCCAGCAGCCAAGATCATTCGCGGGGACTAGCTAGCGAGACCCAGTACTTC
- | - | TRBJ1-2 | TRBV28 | CASSRGYGYTF | TGTGCCAGCAGCCGCGGCTATGGCTACACCTTC
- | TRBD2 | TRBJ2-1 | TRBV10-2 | CASSGDSAGVLFF | TGCGCCAGCAGTGGAGATTCGGCGGGAGTCTTGTTCTTC
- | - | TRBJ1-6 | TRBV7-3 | CASSLGTFEGSPLHF | TGTGCCAGCAGCTTAGGGACATTCGAGGGTTCACCCCTCCACTTT
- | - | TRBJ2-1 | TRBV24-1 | CATSDSDFDLLSYNEQFF | TGTGCCACCAGTGATTCAGACTTTGACTTACTCTCCTACAATGAGCAGTTCTTC
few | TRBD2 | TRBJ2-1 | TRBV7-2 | CASSSLLAGGPIGNEQFF | TGTGCCAGCAGCTCCCTCTTAGCGGGAGGGCCGATTGGGAATGAGCAGTTCTTC
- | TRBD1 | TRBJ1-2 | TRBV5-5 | CASSLRTGSYGYTF | TGTGCCAGCAGCTTACGGACAGGCAGCTATGGCTACACCTTC
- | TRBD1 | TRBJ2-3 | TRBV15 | CATSRDRPLGQGNTDTQYF | TGTGCCACCAGCAGAGATCGCCCGTTGGGACAGGGGAACACAGATACGCAGTATTTT
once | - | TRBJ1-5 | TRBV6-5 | CASSRGGSSNQPQHF | TGTGCCAGCAGCCGTGGAGGGAGTAGCAATCAGCCCCAGCATTTT
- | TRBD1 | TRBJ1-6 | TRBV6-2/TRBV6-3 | CASSYSGRGVLSPLHF | TGTGCCAGCAGTTACTCCGGCAGGGGGGTATTGTCACCCCTCCACTTT
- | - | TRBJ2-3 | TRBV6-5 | CASSPRNRAADTQYF | TGTGCCAGCAGCCCCCGGAACAGGGCAGCAGATACGCAGTATTTT
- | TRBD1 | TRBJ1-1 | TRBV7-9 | CASSLGQGASKTEAFF | TGTGCCAGCAGCCTCGGACAGGGGGCATCGAAGACTGAAGCTTTCTTT
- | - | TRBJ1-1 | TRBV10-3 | CAISEGGVQVTEAFF | TGTGCCATCAGTGAAGGGGGGGTCCAGGTCACTGAAGCTTTCTTT